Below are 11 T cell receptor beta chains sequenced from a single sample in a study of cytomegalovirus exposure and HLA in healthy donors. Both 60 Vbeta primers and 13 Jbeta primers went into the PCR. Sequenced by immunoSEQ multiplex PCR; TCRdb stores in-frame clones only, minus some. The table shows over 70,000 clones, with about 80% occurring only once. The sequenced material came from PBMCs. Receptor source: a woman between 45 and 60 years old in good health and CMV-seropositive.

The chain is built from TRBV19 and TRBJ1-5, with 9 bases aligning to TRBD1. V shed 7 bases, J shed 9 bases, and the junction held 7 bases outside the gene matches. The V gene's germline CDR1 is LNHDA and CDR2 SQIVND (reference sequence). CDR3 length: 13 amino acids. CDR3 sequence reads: CASNLQGAGPQHF. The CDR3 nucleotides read TGTGCCAGTAATTTACAGGGGGCTGGGCCCCAGCATTTT.

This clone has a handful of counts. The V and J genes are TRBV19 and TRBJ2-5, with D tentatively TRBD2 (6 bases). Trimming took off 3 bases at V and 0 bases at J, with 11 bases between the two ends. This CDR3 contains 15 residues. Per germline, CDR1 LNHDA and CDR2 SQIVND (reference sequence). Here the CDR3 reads CASSIDGRYQETQYF. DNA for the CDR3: TGTGCCAGTAGTATTGATGGGAGGTACCAAGAGACCCAGTACTTC.

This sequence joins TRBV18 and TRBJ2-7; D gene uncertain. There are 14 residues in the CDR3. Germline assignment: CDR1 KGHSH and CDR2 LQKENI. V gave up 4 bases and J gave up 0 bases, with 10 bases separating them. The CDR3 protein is CASSLDTSSYEQYV. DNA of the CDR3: TGTGCCAGCTCACTAGACACGAGCTCCTACGAGCAGTACGTC.

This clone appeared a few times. The CDR3 DNA follows: TGTGCCAGCAGCTCCCGAGCACAGGGGTGGGAGACCCAGTACTTC. It encodes CASSSRAQGWETQYF. This chain connects TRBV21-1 to TRBJ2-5; no check of the table's D call, TRBD1, against the DNA was made. TRBV21-1 counts as a pseudogene. The CDR3 contains 15 residues.

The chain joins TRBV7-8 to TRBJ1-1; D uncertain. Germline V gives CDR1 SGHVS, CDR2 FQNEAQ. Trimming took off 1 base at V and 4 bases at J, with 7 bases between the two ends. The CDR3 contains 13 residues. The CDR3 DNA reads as TGTGCCAGCAGCTTAGGGGGAGTCACTGAAGCTTTCTTT. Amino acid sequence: CASSLGGVTEAFF. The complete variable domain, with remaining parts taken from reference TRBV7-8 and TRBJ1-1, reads GAGVSQSPRYKVAKRGQDVALRCDPISGHVSLFWYQQALGQGPEFLTYFQNEAQLDKSGLPSDRFFAERPEGSVSTLKIQRTQQEDSAVYLCASSLGGVTEAFFGQGTRLTVV.

The CDR3 coding sequence is TGTGCCAGCAGCTTAGTGAGCTTAGCTAACTATGGCTACACCTTC. Translation gives CASSLVSLANYGYTF. This sequence joins TRBV11-2 and TRBJ1-2, with D unresolved. The CDR3 length is 15 residues. V was pared by 1 base and J by 0 bases, with 9 bases between. The germline CDR1 and CDR2 sequences are SGHAT and FQNNGV.

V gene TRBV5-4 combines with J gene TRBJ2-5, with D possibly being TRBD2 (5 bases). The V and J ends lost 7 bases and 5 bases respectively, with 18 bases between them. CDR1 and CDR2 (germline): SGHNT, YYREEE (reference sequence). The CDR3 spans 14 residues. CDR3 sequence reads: CASSPRVGMETQYF. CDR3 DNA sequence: TGTGCCAGCTCTCCGAGGGTCGGTATGGAGACCCAGTACTTC.

The CDR3 DNA follows: TGTGCCAGCAGTTACTCCCGGGACAGGGGGAATCAGCCCCAGCATTTT. Translation gives CASSYSRDRGNQPQHF. This rearrangement joins TRBV6-5 to TRBJ1-5; 11 bases agree with TRBD1. This CDR3 has 16 residues. Germline V lookup: CDR1 MNHEY, CDR2 SVGAGI. The trim removed 0 bases at V and 4 bases at J, leaving 2 bases unmatched.

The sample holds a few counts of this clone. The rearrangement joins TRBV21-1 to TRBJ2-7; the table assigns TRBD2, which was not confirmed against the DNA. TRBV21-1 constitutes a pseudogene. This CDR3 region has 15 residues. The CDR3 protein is CASSLKTSFTLKRYF. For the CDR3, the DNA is TGTGCCAGCAGCTTAAAAACCTCATTTACTCTAAAGCGGTACTTC.

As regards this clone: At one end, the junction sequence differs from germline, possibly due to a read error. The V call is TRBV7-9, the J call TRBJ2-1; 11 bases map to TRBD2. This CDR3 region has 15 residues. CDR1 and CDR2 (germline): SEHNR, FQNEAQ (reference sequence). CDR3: CSSSISGGARNEQFF. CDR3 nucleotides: TGTTCCAGCAGTATTAGCGGGGGGGCCCGCAATGAGCAGTTCTTC.

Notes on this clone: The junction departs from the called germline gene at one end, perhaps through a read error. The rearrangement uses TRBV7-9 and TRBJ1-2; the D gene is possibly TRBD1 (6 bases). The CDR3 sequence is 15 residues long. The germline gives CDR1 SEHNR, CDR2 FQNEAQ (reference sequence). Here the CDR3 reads CSSSLDTGIGYGYTF. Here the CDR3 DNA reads TGTTCCAGCAGCTTAGACACAGGGATTGGCTATGGCTACACCTTC.